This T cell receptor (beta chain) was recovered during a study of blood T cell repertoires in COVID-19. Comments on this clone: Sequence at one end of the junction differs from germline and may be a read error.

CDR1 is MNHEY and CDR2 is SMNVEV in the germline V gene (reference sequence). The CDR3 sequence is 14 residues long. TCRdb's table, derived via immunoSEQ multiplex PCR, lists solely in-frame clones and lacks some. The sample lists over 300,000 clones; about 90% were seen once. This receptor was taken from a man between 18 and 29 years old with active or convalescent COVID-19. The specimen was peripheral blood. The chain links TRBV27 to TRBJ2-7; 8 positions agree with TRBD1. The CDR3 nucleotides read TGTGCCTGCAGGGACAGGTTCAGCTCCTACGAGCAGTACTTC. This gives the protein CACRDRFSSYEQYF.